The following is a T cell receptor (beta chain) sequence with its context. Its antigen remains unidentified. Base qualities are not provided; no much larger clone lies one nucleotide away. The data were taken from a study of blood T cells in healthy people across ages (dated by TCRdb to 2015 to 2017). As for the study more broadly: Template switching captured roughly one uniquely barcoded TCR beta cDNA molecule per two T cells in model experiments. To track age-related changes in TCR beta repertoire diversity, the study relied on deep sequencing normalized with unique cDNA molecular identifiers. Two additional independent replicas of 1 million unique cDNA reads from the same blood draw were analyzed for two donors (one aged 18 to 30 and one aged 80 or older). Donors of different ages were randomly distributed across sequencing lanes to avoid experimental bias. The donors were split into four age groups: young (average around 15 years), middle-aged (roughly 39), aged (over 55) and long-lived (about 82).

From the cysteine through the phenylalanine, the CDR3 covers 19 amino acids. Here the CDR3 DNA is all that survives: 57 bases in frame from base 1. Here V drops 2 bases and J drops 0 bases, and the junction holds 9 bases not matched to any gene. The germline V gene specifies ENHRY as CDR1 and SYGVKD as CDR2. Libraries were built with 5' RACE. The sample was run on an Illumina HiSeq 2500. A second 7 to 11 cycle PCR used a sample-barcoded 5' primer and a J-beta primer mix. A template-switch 5' adaptor carrying 12 random nucleotides introduced a unique molecular identifier onto each TCR beta cDNA molecule. At least 2.5 million CDR3-containing paired-end reads were obtained from each sample. First-strand cDNA was synthesized from all RNA with the Mint cDNA synthesis kit, primed by a TRBC-specific oligonucleotide. All cDNA was treated with uracil-DNA glycosylase and then went through a first 18-cycle PCR with the universal primers M1SS and BC2_uni_R. The original pipeline was this. Each sample was normalized by randomly selecting 1 million high-quality reads, each carrying a distinct molecular identifier. Reads sharing molecular identifiers were discarded rather than binned into consensus sequences. MiTCR, set to a Q25 quality threshold and the strictest error-elimination algorithm, was used for CDR3 identification, clonotype clustering and error correction. A nonparametric unseen species model using Euler transformation provided a lower-bound estimate of total TCR beta diversity. Using fastp trimming at Q25 and MiXCR clonotype assembly, TCRdb reanalyzed the public sequencing data and kept in-frame beta chains. Identical CDR3 proteins give one entry, which carries the most common genes and DNA. TCRdb, rather than the study authors, made the V and J calls. This sample has approximately 800,000 distinct CDR3 sequences in its table, and about 62% of those were observed once. Approximately 23% of the sample is in the top ten clones.

Study-level results and caveats: Bulk unsorted PBMC profiling prevented conclusive comparison of naive and antigen-experienced compartments. A strong correlation was found between observed TCR beta diversity and the percentage of naive T cells measured by flow cytometry. Estimates of total diversity from one million sequenced T cells were regarded as lower bounds and underestimates. The long-lived group showed more naive CD4+ T cells, fewer expanded clones and increased TCR diversity than the aged group, suggesting age selection. Donor CMV infection status was unknown, potentially confounding age-related changes in expanded clonotypes. Observed TCR beta diversity per million T cells fell roughly linearly with age, and a significant reduction was already apparent by age around 36.

Systemically healthy Caucasian individuals from Russia, around 39 in total and aged roughly 6 to 100 years, were included as donors. Each donor gave ten milliliters of peripheral blood, drawn into EDTA-treated Vacutainer tubes. Ficoll-Paque density-gradient centrifugation was used to isolate PBMCs, with at least 6.5 million per sample. Trizol reagent was used to extract total RNA from the PBMCs, yielding at least 5 micrograms per sample. For every donor, flow cytometry on a PBMC aliquot measured the percentage of naive CD45RAhigh/CD27high T cells. The chain is made from TRBV10-3 and TRBJ2-1, with 11 bases matching TRBD2. The receptor was isolated from a man aged 25-45 years in good health. The sequencing sample was made of blood. DNA sequence: TGTGCCATCAGTGAGGTTGAACTAGCGGGGGAGAGCTCCTACAATGAGCAGTTCTTC. It translates to CAISEVELAGESSYNEQFF.